This T cell receptor beta chain was documented in a study of blood T cell repertoires in COVID-19. At the level of the study: COVID-19 samples from acute and convalescent phases originated in the United States, Italy and Spain. PBMCs, B-cell-depleted T cells, or T cells were the source of the cDNA or gDNA that made up the material.

In the original workflow: Researchers report that nucleated cell counts were estimated from reference gene primer amplification. Only in-frame clones appear in the TCRdb table, and some are missing; sequencing was by immunoSEQ multiplex PCR. V, J and clone size are taken as reported in that table, and D and trimming were inferred from the DNA itself. The sample yields about 190,000 clones, roughly four fifths seen once. Material: peripheral blood. This sequence originates from a man in his fifties or sixties who had recovered from COVID-19.

The CDR3 DNA follows: TGTGCCAGCAGCGTGACTAGTGGGGCCACAGATACGCAGTATTTT. Protein: CASSVTSGATDTQYF. V gene TRBV9 combines with J gene TRBJ2-3, with D possibly matching TRBD2 (6 bases). CDR3 length: 15 amino acids. Germline loops: CDR1 SGDLS, CDR2 YYNGEE. V lost 2 bases, J lost 2 bases, and 12 bases lay in between.